The clone carrying this T cell receptor beta chain was seen once. This record comes from a study of T cell changes during pregnancy in multiple sclerosis. Libraries were prepared by immunoSEQ multiplex PCR; TCRdb keeps only in-frame clonotypes and omits some of them. Of around 36,000 clones in the sample, 75% to 95% were seen once. V lost 3 bases and J lost 0; bases outside the gene matches: 3. The CDR3 loop spans 15 amino acids. Germline V gene data show CDR1 as KGHSH and CDR2 as LQKENI. The chain carries TRBV18 and TRBJ2-3, with 7 bases identical to TRBD2. This material consisted of CD4+ T cells from peripheral blood mononuclear cells, taken in the third trimester of pregnancy. The TCR comes from a female donor with multiple sclerosis, enrolled in a pregnancy study. The CDR3, as DNA: TGTGCCAGCTCACCGAACGGGGGGAGCACAGATACGCAGTATTTT. This translates into CASSPNGGSTDTQYF.